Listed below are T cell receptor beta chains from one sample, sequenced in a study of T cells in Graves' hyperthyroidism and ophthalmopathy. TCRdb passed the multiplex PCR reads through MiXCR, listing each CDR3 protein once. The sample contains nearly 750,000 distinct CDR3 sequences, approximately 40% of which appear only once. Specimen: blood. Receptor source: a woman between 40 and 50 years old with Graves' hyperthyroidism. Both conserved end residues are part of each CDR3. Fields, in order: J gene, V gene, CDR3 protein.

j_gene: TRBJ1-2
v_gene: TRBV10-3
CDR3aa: CASGGGCGYTF

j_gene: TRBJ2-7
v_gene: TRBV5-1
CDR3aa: CASSSTSGATSYEQYF

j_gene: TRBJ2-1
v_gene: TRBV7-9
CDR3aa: CASSSLAGPSYNEQFF

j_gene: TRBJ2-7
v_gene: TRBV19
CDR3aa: CASSYGGAPSEQYF

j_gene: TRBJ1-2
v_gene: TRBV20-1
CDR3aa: CSARPGDRAQGGYTF

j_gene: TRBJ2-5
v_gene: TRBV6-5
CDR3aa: CASSPDDRQETQYF

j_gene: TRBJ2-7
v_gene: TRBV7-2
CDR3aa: CASSVQRHTSDNKVGEQYF

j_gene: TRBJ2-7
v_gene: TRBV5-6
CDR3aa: CASSTGVEQYF

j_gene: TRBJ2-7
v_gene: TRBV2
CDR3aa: CASSHTGKQYF

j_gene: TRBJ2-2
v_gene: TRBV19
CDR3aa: CASRVELGGELFF